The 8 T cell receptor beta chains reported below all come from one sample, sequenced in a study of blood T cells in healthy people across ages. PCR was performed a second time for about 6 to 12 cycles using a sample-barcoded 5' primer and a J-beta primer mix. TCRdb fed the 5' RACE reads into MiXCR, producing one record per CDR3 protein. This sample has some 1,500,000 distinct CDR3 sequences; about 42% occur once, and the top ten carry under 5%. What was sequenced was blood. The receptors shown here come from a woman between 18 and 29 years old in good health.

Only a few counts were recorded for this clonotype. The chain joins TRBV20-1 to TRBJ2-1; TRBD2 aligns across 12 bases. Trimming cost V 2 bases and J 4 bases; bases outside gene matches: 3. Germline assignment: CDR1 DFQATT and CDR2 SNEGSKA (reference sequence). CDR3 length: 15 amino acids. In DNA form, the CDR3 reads TGCAGTGCTAGACCTACTAGCGGGGGGTACAATGAGCAGTTCTTC. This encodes CSARPTSGGYNEQFF.

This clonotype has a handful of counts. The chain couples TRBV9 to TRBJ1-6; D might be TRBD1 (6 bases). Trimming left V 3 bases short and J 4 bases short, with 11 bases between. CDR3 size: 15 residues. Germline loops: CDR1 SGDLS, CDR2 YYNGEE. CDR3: CASSAPGQYNSPLHF. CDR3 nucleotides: TGTGCCAGCAGCGCCCCGGGACAATATAATTCACCCCTCCACTTT.

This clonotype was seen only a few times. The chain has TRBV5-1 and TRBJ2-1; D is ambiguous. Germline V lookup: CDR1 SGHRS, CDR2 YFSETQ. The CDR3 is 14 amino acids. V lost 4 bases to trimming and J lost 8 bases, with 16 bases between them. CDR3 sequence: CASSRRVSGDEQFF. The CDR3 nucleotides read TGCGCCAGCAGCCGGCGAGTTAGTGGCGATGAGCAGTTCTTC.

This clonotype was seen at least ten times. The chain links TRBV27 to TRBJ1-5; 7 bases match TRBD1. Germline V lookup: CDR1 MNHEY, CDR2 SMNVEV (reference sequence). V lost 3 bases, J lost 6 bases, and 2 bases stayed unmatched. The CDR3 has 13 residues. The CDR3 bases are TGTGCCAGCAGTTTCCAGGGGGGTCAGCCCCAGCATTTT. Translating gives CASSFQGGQPQHF.

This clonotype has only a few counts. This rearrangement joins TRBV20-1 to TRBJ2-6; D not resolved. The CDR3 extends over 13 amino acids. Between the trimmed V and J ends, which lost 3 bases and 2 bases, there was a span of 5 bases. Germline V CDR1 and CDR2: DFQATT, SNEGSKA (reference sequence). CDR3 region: CSARLAGANVLTF. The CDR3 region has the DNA TGCAGTGCTAGGTTAGCTGGGGCCAACGTCCTGACTTTC.

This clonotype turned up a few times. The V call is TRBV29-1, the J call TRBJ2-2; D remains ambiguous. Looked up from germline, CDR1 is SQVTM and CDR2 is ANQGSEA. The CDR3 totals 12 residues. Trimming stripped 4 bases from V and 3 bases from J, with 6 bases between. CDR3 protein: CSVGRYTGELFF. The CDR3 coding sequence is TGCAGCGTTGGGCGGTACACCGGGGAGCTGTTTTTT.

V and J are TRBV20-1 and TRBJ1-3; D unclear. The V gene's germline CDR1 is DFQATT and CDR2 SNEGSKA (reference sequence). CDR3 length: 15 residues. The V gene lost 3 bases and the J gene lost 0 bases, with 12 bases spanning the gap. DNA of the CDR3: TGCAGTGCTAGGCCCGGATCGAGCTCTGGAAACACCATATATTTT. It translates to CSARPGSSSGNTIYF.

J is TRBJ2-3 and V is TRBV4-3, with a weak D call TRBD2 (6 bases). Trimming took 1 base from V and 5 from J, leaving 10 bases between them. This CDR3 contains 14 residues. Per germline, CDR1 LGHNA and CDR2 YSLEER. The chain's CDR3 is CASSQGAGLDTQYF. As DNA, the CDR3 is TGCGCCAGCAGCCAAGGAGCGGGTTTAGATACGCAGTATTTT.